The T cell receptor (beta chain) described here comes from a study of blood T cell repertoires in COVID-19. Study-level information: Samples of COVID-19 (acute and convalescent) were obtained from the United States, Italy and Spain. Nucleic acid was either cDNA or gDNA, and it came from T cells, B-cell-depleted T cells, or PBMCs.

Germline lookup yields CDR1 SGHDN and CDR2 FVKESK. V lost 0 bases and J 11 bases, leaving 17 bases between the germline ends. The CDR3 has 16 amino acids. This clone was found a few times. Authors' data handling: Amplification of reference gene primers provided the estimated nucleated cell counts. Produced via immunoSEQ multiplex PCR; TCRdb's table is partial and in-frame only. That table is the source of V, J and clone size, and D and trimming were worked out from the DNA. The sample has a few hundred thousand clones; more than 70% are singletons. The sequence derives from a woman in her forties or fifties with acute or convalescent COVID-19. V is TRBV14 and J is TRBJ1-6; the D gene is possibly TRBD1 (5 bases). Sequences were obtained from peripheral blood. For the CDR3, the DNA is TGTGCCAGCAGCCAAGATGGGGGGGAGTTCATTACACCCCTCCACTTT. Translation: CASSQDGGEFITPLHF.